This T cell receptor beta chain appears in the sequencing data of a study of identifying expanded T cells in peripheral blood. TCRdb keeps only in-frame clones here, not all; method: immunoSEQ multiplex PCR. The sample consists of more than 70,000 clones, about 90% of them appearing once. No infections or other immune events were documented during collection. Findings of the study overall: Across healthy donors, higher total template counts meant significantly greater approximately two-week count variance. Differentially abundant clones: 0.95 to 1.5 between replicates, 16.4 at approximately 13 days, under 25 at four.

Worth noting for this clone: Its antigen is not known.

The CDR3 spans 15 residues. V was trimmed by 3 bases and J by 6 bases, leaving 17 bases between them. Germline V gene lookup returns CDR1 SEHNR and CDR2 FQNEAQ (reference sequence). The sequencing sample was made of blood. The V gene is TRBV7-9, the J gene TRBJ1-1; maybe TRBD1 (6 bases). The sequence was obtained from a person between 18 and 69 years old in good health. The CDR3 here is CASSFRTAQVAEAFF. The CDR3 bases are TGTGCCAGCAGCTTCCGGACAGCTCAGGTGGCTGAAGCTTTCTTT.